This T cell receptor beta chain was sequenced during a study of blood T cells in healthy people across ages. The CDR3 extends over 12 amino acids. The germline CDR1 and CDR2 sequences are LGHDT and YNNKEL (reference sequence). This clonotype came up a few times. PCR was performed a second time for about 6 to 11 cycles using a sample-barcoded 5' primer and a J-beta primer mix. MiXCR was run by TCRdb on the 5' RACE reads, yielding one entry per CDR3 protein. Found here are around 820,000 distinct CDR3 sequences, approximately 25% of them singletons; the top ten hold approximately 4%. The same data also went into a second study, on T cells of mothers and their children.

Input material: blood. The rearrangement uses TRBV3-1 and TRBJ2-7; no definite D call. TRBJ2-1 matches the DNA end more closely, so the J call is doubtful. This clonotype was obtained from a boy younger than 18 in good health. The CDR3 coding sequence is TGTGCCAGCAGCCAAGCGTTAGATGAGCAGTTCTTC. It specifies CASSQALDEQFF.